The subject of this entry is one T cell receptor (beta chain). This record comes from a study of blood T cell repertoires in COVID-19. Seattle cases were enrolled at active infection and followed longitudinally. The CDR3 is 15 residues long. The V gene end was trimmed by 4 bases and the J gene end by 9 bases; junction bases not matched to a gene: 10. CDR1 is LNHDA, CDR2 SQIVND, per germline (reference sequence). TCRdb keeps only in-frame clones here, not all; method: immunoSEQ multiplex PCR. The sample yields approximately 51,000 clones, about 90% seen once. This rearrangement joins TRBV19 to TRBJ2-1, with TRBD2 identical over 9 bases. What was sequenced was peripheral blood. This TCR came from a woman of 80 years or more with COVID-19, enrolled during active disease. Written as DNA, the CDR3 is TGTGCCAGTAGTAAACGGCGGGAGGGCCTGAGTGAGCAGTTCTTC. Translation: CASSKRREGLSEQFF.